What follows are 18 T cell receptor beta chains derived from one specimen sequenced in a study of molecular identifiers for immune sequencing clone quantification. TCRdb used MiXCR to reprocess the PCR reads, holding one entry per CDR3 protein. There are a few hundred thousand distinct CDR3 sequences in the sample; over 20% occur only once, and about 0.74% lies in the top ten. The specimen was naive CD8+ T cells from blood, with Jurkat cell RNA spiked in. The sample's subset: FACS-sorted CD8+CD4-CCR7+CD45RA+ naive T cells. These receptors were collected from a human donor in good health. Some libraries in this study had Jurkat cell RNA spiked in.

On this clonotype itself: The conserved final phenylalanine or tryptophan is absent from the CDR3, which likely points to a read error. The chain recombines TRBV5-3 with TRBJ1-1; 8 nucleotides match TRBD1. TRBV5-3 is labeled an ORF, and its function is uncertain. V shed 8 bases and J 8 bases; nucleotides not matched to a gene: 8. The CDR3 has 12 amino acids. This CDR3 is CASSRTGLEAFL. CDR3 nucleotide sequence: TGTGCCAGCAGCCGGACAGGGTTGGAAGCTTTCCTT.

This clonotype occurred a few times. This chain uses TRBV10-3 with TRBJ2-7, with TRBD1 matching over 9 bases. This CDR3 spans 12 amino acids. CDR1 is ENHRY and CDR2 is SYGVKD in the germline V gene. V lost 10 bases, J lost 4 bases, and 5 bases stayed unmatched. CDR3 amino acids: CATGTGQYEQYF. The DNA of the CDR3 is TGTGCCACCGGGACAGGGCAATACGAGCAGTACTTC.

With respect to this clonotype: A much larger clonotype is one base distant, so this may be a read error. This chain joins TRBV5-1 and TRBJ2-7; weak D call: TRBD1 (5 bases). The CDR3 covers 17 residues. Germline CDR1 is SGHRS and CDR2 is YFSETQ. V shed 1 base and J shed 1 base, with 18 bases lying between them. The CDR3 region has the DNA TGCGCCAGCAGCTTGCAATTTCCAGGGCGCCAATCCTACGAGCAGTACTTC. It specifies CASSLQFPGRQSYEQYF.

This clonotype was counted at least ten times. The chain recombines TRBV5-1 with TRBJ1-1; no clear D. This CDR3 comprises 15 residues. V shed 2 bases and J shed 1 base, with 12 bases lying between them. Germline V gene sequence: CDR1 SGHRS, CDR2 YFSETQ. CDR3 nucleotide sequence: TGCGCCAGCAGCTTAACCGGATTGGGGAACACTGAAGCTTTCTTT. Residues: CASSLTGLGNTEAFF.

Comments on this clonotype: Just one base apart from a much larger clone, this may be a read error. It is likely a read error, because the conserved phenylalanine at the end of the CDR3 is missing. The chain joins TRBV2 to TRBJ2-3; D is ambiguous. Trimming pared 10 bases from V and 4 bases from J, leaving 15 bases between. Germline CDR1 SNHLY, CDR2 FYNNEI. This CDR3 has 13 residues. This CDR3 reads CANKGGWADTQYI. CDR3 in DNA: TGTGCCAACAAAGGTGGTTGGGCAGATACGCAGTATATT.

This clonotype was observed a handful of times. The chain couples TRBV5-6 to TRBJ2-7; tentative D call: TRBD1 (5 bases). V lost 0 bases to trimming and J lost 6 bases, with 7 bases between them. Germline V lookup: CDR1 SGHDT, CDR2 YYEEEE. There are 12 residues in the CDR3. The CDR3 nucleotides are TGTGCCAGCAGCTTGGCAGGGCGCGAGCAGTACTTC. It codes for CASSLAGREQYF.

The genes are TRBV7-6 and TRBJ2-3; D remains ambiguous. CDR3 length equals 14 residues. With 0 bases removed from V and 2 bases from J, the gap between germline ends came to 6 bases. Per the germline V gene, CDR1 is SGHVS and CDR2 is FNYEAQ. CDR3 sequence: CASSLAGFTDTQYF. CDR3 DNA: TGTGCCAGCAGCTTAGCGGGATTCACAGATACGCAGTATTTT.

The gene calls are TRBV30 and TRBJ2-1; TRBD2 is a possible D gene (6 bases). V lost 1 base, J lost 7 bases, and 14 bases lay in between. Germline CDR1 and CDR2: GTSNPN and SVGIG (reference sequence). CDR3 length: 14 residues. CDR3 DNA sequence: TGTGCCTGGAGTGAGGGTATAGGAGGGAATGAGCAGTTCTTC. Amino acid sequence: CAWSEGIGGNEQFF.

Of note for this clonotype: This may come from a read error, since a much larger clone is one base off. This sequence joins TRBV7-9 and TRBJ2-5, with D unclear. The CDR3 is made up of 13 amino acids. The germline V gene encodes CDR1 SEHNR and CDR2 FQNEAQ (reference sequence). The germline V and J ends were trimmed by 2 bases and 1 base, with 5 bases remaining between them. CDR3 bases: TGTGCCAGCAGCTTACGGGTCCAAGAGACCCAGTACTTC. It encodes CASSLRVQETQYF.

Comments on this clonotype: Being one base from a much bigger clone, this may be a read error. This chain joins TRBV20-1 and TRBJ2-7; D gene uncertain. Germline loops: CDR1 DFQATT, CDR2 SNEGSKA (reference sequence). The CDR3 is 14 residues long. Trimming stripped 0 bases from V and 11 bases from J, with 20 bases between. The CDR3 region has the DNA TGCAGTGCTAGAGATATGGTATCGGGCTTTGTGGAGTACTTC. It codes for CSARDMVSGFVEYF.

This clonotype occurred a few times. This rearrangement joins TRBV20-1 to TRBJ1-1; TRBD1 is a possible D gene (5 bases). The CDR3 totals 13 residues. CDR1 is DFQATT, CDR2 SNEGSKA, per germline (reference sequence). The ends were cut back, 0 bases at V and 5 bases at J, with 10 bases in the middle. The CDR3 loop reads CSAREGGATEAFF. Here the CDR3 DNA reads TGCAGTGCTAGAGAGGGAGGGGCTACTGAAGCTTTCTTT.

V usage is TRBV27 and J usage is TRBJ2-3; 9 positions agree with TRBD2. This CDR3 comprises 16 residues. Germline CDR1 is MNHEY and CDR2 is SMNVEV (reference sequence). The V gene end was trimmed by 3 bases and the J gene end by 4 bases; junction bases not matched to a gene: 8. The CDR3 nucleotides are TGTGCCAGCAGTTTCCGACTAGCGGTTGGCGCAGATACGCAGTATTTT. Translation gives CASSFRLAVGADTQYF.

The chain uses TRBV7-9 and TRBJ2-7, with D maybe TRBD2 (5 bases). The CDR3 length is 11 residues. The V and J ends lost 8 bases and 6 bases respectively, with 11 bases between them. Germline V gives CDR1 SEHNR, CDR2 FQNEAQ (reference sequence). CDR3 sequence reads: CASFIRGEQYF. CDR3 DNA sequence: TGTGCCAGCTTCATCCGGGGCGAGCAGTACTTC.

This clonotype came up many times. The gene calls are TRBV9 and TRBJ2-3, with TRBD1 matching over 11 bases. J was trimmed by 3 bases and V by 0 bases; bases with no gene match: 6. CDR3 length: 17 amino acids. CDR1 and CDR2 from the germline V gene are SGDLS and YYNGEE. This CDR3 reads CASSVATDRGPTDTQYF. CDR3 bases: TGTGCCAGCAGCGTAGCAACGGACAGGGGGCCGACAGATACGCAGTATTTT. Variable domain in full (rest from reference TRBV9 and TRBJ2-3): DSGVTQTPKHLITATGQRVTLRCSPRSGDLSVYWYQQSLDQGLQFLIQYYNGEERAKGNILERFSAQQFPDLHSELNLSSLELGDSALYFCASSVATDRGPTDTQYFGPGTRLTVL.

The chain carries TRBV6-2 or TRBV6-3 and TRBJ2-5; the match to TRBD1 covers 9 bases. Looked up from germline, CDR1 is MNHEY and CDR2 is SVGEGT. Trimming took 0 bases from V and 7 from J; bases not matched to a gene: 9. The CDR3 consists of 16 residues. The CDR3 DNA reads as TGTGCCAGCAGTTACTCGGGACAGGGTATGGTGGTGACCCAGTACTTC. Translating it yields CASSYSGQGMVVTQYF.

This clonotype was seen a handful of times. This chain connects TRBV7-9 to TRBJ2-2; D gene unclear. The CDR3 is 12 amino acids. CDR1 is SEHNR and CDR2 is FQNEAQ in the germline V gene (reference sequence). V was clipped by 1 base and J by 7 bases, with 4 bases between them. DNA of the CDR3: TGTGCCAGCAGCTTAGGAGACGGGGAGCTGTTTTTT. It specifies CASSLGDGELFF.

The chain joins TRBV9 to TRBJ2-5; D not resolved. CDR3 size: 14 residues. The germline CDR1 and CDR2 sequences are SGDLS and YYNGEE. V was cut by 4 bases and J by 1 base, with 11 bases left in between. The CDR3 sequence is CASSTWEGQETQYF. Here the CDR3 DNA reads TGTGCCAGCAGCACGTGGGAAGGCCAAGAGACCCAGTACTTC.

The chain recombines TRBV24-1 with TRBJ2-1; 7 nucleotides agree with TRBD2. V was clipped by 12 bases and J by 9 bases; unmatched bases: 10. Looked up from germline, CDR1 is KGHDR and CDR2 is SFDVKD. The CDR3 is made up of 12 amino acids. The CDR3 sequence: CAANTGGGEQFF. The DNA for the CDR3 is TGTGCCGCCAATACGGGGGGTGGTGAGCAGTTCTTC.